The clone carrying this T cell receptor beta chain was observed once. Antigen specificity is unknown. This entry belongs to a study of a mutant IDH1 vaccine in newly diagnosed glioma. Time point: week 23, last vaccination. It was 300 ug of mutant IDH1 20-mer peptide that made up each vaccine dose, given with topical imiquimod. The assay was immunoSEQ multiplex PCR, and TCRdb's table has in-frame clones only and misses some. There are about 56,000 clones in the sample; about 89% occur only once, and 1.1% to 1.5% lies in the top ten. Whole-study results and caveats: Top peripheral T cell clonotype shifts appeared unrelated to pseudoprogression. Induction of immune responses by the vaccine occurred in about 95% of patients.

The sequence was obtained from a man in his forties with glioma. Source: PBMCs, taken from a glioma patient whose treatment included an IDH1 peptide vaccine.

The CDR3 protein is CAISDRGLETQYF. The DNA of the CDR3 is TGTGCCATCAGTGATCGGGGGTTGGAGACCCAGTACTTC. The chain is built from TRBV10-3 and TRBJ2-5; TRBD2 might be the D (6 bases). CDR3 length equals 13 residues. Germline CDR1 ENHRY, CDR2 SYGVKD. Trimming removed 3 bases at V and 5 bases at J, with 10 bases between.